The 16 T cell receptor beta chains below come from one sample, sequenced in a study of T cell responses to AZD1222 COVID-19 vaccine (dated by TCRdb to the early 2020s). The meaning of the sample's time point label: baseline before first vaccination. Preparation of the library involved the immunoSEQ multiplex PCR assay. The immuneACCESS repertoire file appears here via TCRdb, limited to in-frame rearrangements. These files lack a portion of the clones; in checked studies, under half of the deficit traces to unresolved V genes, and the cause of the others is not known. The sample table lists approximately 70,000 clones, roughly four fifths of them with a count of one. Of the sample, over 5% falls within the top ten clones. The sequences come from peripheral blood, collected on day 0 of AZD1222 vaccination. Every receptor here comes from an adult in good health.

The V call is TRBV6-6, the J call TRBJ2-7; D possibly matches TRBD1 or TRBD2 (5 bases each). This CDR3 region has 13 residues. Trimming removed 3 bases from V and 6 bases from J, with 12 bases in between. Per the germline V gene, CDR1 is MNHNY and CDR2 is SVGAGI (reference sequence). The CDR3, as DNA: TGTGCCAGCAGTTATACGGGGCTGGCCGAGCAGTACTTC. Translation: CASSYTGLAEQYF.

V is TRBV9 and J is TRBJ2-3, with D possibly TRBD1 on 6 matching bases. The CDR3 has 13 amino acids. The germline V and J ends were trimmed by 2 bases and 4 bases, with 8 bases remaining between them. The germline V gene encodes CDR1 SGDLS and CDR2 YYNGEE. The CDR3 here is CASSVGTPDTQYF. The CDR3 DNA sequence: TGTGCCAGCAGCGTGGGGACACCAGATACGCAGTATTTT.

This clone was seen a few times. The CDR3 sequence: CASSLAFSGNEQFF. CDR3 nucleotides: TGTGCCAGCAGCTTAGCGTTCAGTGGGAATGAGCAGTTCTTC. This chain uses TRBV11-2 with TRBJ2-1; D is unresolved. Per germline, CDR1 SGHAT and CDR2 FQNNGV. Trimming shortened V by 1 base and J by 7 bases, and 11 bases separated the two germline ends. The CDR3 loop spans 14 amino acids.

This rearrangement joins TRBV19 to TRBJ2-7; 9 positions match TRBD1. Germline CDR1 is LNHDA and CDR2 is SQIVND (reference sequence). The trim removed 3 bases at V and 6 bases at J, leaving 9 bases unmatched. The CDR3 contains 15 residues. The CDR3 DNA reads TGTGCCAGTAGTATCTCCGGGACAGGGTACGGCGAGCAGTACTTC. This encodes CASSISGTGYGEQYF.

The chain carries TRBV19 and TRBJ2-7; 11 nucleotides match TRBD1. Trimming cost V 5 bases and J 2 bases; bases outside gene matches: 5. Germline assignment: CDR1 LNHDA and CDR2 SQIVND (reference sequence). The CDR3 contains 15 residues. The DNA of the CDR3 is TGTGCCAGTAGTCTCCGGACAGGGGGCACCTACGAGCAGTACTTC. Amino acids: CASSLRTGGTYEQYF.

This clone was picked up a small number of times. The chain carries TRBV14 and TRBJ2-2; no clear D. The CDR3 runs 13 residues. Trimming stripped 3 bases from V and 2 bases from J, with 4 bases between. Germline V lookup: CDR1 SGHDN, CDR2 FVKESK. The CDR3 sequence: CASSHPNTGELFF. The DNA of the CDR3 is TGTGCCAGCAGCCACCCAAACACCGGGGAGCTGTTTTTT.

The chain joins TRBV3-1 (or the pseudogene TRBV3-2) to TRBJ2-2; D might be TRBD1 or TRBD2, each matching 7 bases. The germline gives CDR1 LGHDT, CDR2 YNNKEL (reference sequence). V lost 8 bases and J 4 bases, leaving 17 bases between the germline ends. This CDR3 is 15 amino acids long. CDR3 protein: CASGGGDRTTGELFF. The CDR3 bases are TGTGCCAGCGGTGGGGGGGACAGAACCACCGGGGAGCTGTTTTTT.

The chain links TRBV6-5 to TRBJ1-2; D uncertain. This CDR3 spans 15 amino acids. Deletions cut 5 bases from V and 4 bases from J, with 17 bases between. The germline V gene has CDR1 MNHEY and CDR2 SVGAGI. CDR3 nucleotides: TGTGCCAGCAGTCCCGTAACCGATACCTTCTATGGCTACACCTTC. Translated: CASSPVTDTFYGYTF.

The V call is TRBV6-5, the J call TRBJ1-4, with D perhaps TRBD1 (6 bases). Germline CDR1 MNHEY, CDR2 SVGAGI. V was trimmed by 4 bases and J by 7 bases, leaving 19 bases between them. The CDR3 has 16 residues. The DNA of the CDR3 is TGTGCCAGCAGTTGGGAGACACAGGGTTCTCTTGAAAAACTGTTTTTT. Residues: CASSWETQGSLEKLFF.

V and J are TRBV28 and TRBJ2-7; D not resolved. Trimming shortened V by 6 bases and J by 1 base, and 13 bases separated the two germline ends. Per germline, CDR1 MDHEN and CDR2 SYDVKM. This CDR3 region has 14 residues. CDR3 protein: CASSPGRLSYEQYF. DNA of the CDR3: TGTGCCAGCAGCCCTGGCAGGCTGTCCTACGAGCAGTACTTC.

The V and J genes are TRBV6-1 and TRBJ2-3; the match to TRBD2 covers 12 bases. Germline values: CDR1 MNHNS, CDR2 SASEGT. The junction had 8 bases not matched to a gene; V was cut back by 2 bases and J by 5 bases. CDR3 length: 17 amino acids. For the CDR3, the DNA is TGTGCCAGCAGTGAATCGGTTTCGGGACTAGCGGGAGATACGCAGTATTTT. It codes for CASSESVSGLAGDTQYF.

The chain couples TRBV4-1 to TRBJ1-5; D not certain. Trimming left V 0 bases short and J 0 bases short, with 9 bases between. The CDR3 extends over 16 amino acids. The germline V gene encodes CDR1 MGHRA and CDR2 YSYEKL. The CDR3 spells CASSQETSLSNQPQHF. For the CDR3, the DNA is TGCGCCAGCAGCCAAGAGACGAGCCTTAGCAATCAGCCCCAGCATTTT.

The rearrangement uses TRBV7-9 and TRBJ2-7; D might be TRBD1 (6 bases). The CDR3 covers 14 residues. Germline CDR1 SEHNR, CDR2 FQNEAQ (reference sequence). V dropped 7 bases and J dropped 1 base, with 14 bases sitting between them. CDR3 bases: TGTGCCAGCACCCCCGGGGACATATCCTACGAGCAGTACTTC. It codes for CASTPGDISYEQYF. Based on the CDR3 plus reference TRBV7-9 and TRBJ2-7, the full variable domain is DTGVSQNPRHKITKRGQNVTFRCDPISEHNRLYWYRQTLGQGPEFLTYFQNEAQLEKSRLLSDRFSAERPKGSFSTLEIQRTEQGDSAMYLCASTPGDISYEQYFGPGTRLTVT.

This clone was seen once. The J gene is TRBJ1-1, the V gene TRBV19; 8 bases are shared with TRBD1. CDR1 and CDR2 from the germline V gene are LNHDA and SQIVND (reference sequence). The trim removed 6 bases at V and 6 bases at J, leaving 6 bases unmatched. CDR3 length: 13 residues. The CDR3 loop is CASSPQGEAEAFF. The CDR3 bases are TGTGCCAGTAGCCCACAGGGGGAGGCTGAAGCTTTCTTT.

The genes are TRBV7-2 and TRBJ2-7; 8 bases match TRBD1. Germline V CDR1 and CDR2: SGHTA, FQGNSA. This CDR3 region has 14 residues. The junction had 4 bases not matched to a gene; V was cut back by 3 bases and J by 3 bases. CDR3 DNA: TGTGCCAGCAGCTTCGGGACAGGATTCTACGAGCAGTACTTC. This encodes CASSFGTGFYEQYF.

This chain joins TRBV7-9 and TRBJ2-7, with D possibly TRBD2 on 7 matching bases. CDR3 length: 17 amino acids. Trimming cost V 2 bases and J 0 bases, with 17 bases left between them. In germline, CDR1 is SEHNR, CDR2 FQNEAQ (reference sequence). CDR3 sequence: CASSLPFPGGGSYEQYF. CDR3 DNA: TGTGCCAGCAGCTTACCGTTTCCGGGGGGCGGCTCCTACGAGCAGTACTTC.